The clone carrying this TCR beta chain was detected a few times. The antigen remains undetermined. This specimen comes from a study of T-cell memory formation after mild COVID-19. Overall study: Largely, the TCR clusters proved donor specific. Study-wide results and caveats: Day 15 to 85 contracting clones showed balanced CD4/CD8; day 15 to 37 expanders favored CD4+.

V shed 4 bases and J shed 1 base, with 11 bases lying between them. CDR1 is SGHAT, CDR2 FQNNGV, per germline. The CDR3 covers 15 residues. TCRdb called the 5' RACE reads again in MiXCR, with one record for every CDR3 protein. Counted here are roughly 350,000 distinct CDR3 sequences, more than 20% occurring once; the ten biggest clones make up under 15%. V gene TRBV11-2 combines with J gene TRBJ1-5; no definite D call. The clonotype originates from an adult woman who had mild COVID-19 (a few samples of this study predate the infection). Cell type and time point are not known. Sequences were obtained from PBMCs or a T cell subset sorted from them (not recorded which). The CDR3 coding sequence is TGTGCCAGCAGCTCCACCGGGGTGAGCAATCAGCCCCAGCATTTT. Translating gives CASSSTGVSNQPQHF.